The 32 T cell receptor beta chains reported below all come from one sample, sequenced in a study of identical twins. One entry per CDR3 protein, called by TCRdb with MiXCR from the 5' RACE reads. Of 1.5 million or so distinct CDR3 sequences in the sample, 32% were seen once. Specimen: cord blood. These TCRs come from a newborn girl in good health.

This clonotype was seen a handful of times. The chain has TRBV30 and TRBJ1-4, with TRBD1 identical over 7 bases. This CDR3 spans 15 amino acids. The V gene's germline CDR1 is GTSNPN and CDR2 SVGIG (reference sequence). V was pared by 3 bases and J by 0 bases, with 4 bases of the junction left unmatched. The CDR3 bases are TGTGCCTGGAGCGCCGGGACAGCAACTAATGAAAAACTGTTTTTT. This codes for CAWSAGTATNEKLFF.

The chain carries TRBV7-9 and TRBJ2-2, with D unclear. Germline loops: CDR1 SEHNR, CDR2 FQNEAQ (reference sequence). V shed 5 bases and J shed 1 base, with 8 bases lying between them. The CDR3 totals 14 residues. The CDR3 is CASSERQNTGELFF. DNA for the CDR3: TGTGCCAGCAGCGAAAGACAGAACACCGGGGAGCTGTTTTTT.

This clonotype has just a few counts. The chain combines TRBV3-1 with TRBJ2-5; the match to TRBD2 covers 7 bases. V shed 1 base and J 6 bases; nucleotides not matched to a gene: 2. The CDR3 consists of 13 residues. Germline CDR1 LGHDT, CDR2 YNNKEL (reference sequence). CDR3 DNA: TGTGCCAGCAGCCAAGGGGGGGGGAAGACCCAGTACTTC. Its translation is CASSQGGGKTQYF.

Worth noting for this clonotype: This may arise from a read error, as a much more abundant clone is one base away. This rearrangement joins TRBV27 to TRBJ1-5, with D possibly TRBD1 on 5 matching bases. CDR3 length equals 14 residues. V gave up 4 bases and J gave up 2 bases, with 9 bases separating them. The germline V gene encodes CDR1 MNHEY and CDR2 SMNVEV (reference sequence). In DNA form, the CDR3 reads TGTGCCAGCAGTTGGGGACGGGGCAATCAGCCCCAGCATTTT. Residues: CASSWGRGNQPQHF.

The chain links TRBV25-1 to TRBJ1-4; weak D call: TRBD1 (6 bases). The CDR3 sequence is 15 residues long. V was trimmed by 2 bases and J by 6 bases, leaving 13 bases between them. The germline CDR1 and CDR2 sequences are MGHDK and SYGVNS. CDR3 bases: TGTGCCAGCAGTGAACGACAGGCGCGGCATGAAAAACTGTTTTTT. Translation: CASSERQARHEKLFF.

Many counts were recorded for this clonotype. The CDR3 region is CASTPGLDSDDEQYF. The CDR3 coding sequence is TGTGCCAGCACCCCGGGACTGGATTCCGATGACGAGCAGTACTTC. The rearrangement uses TRBV27 and TRBJ2-7; a weak D match, TRBD2 (6 bases). V lost 7 bases and J lost 5, with 21 bases in between. The CDR3 contains 15 residues. Germline CDR1 MNHEY, CDR2 SMNVEV (reference sequence).

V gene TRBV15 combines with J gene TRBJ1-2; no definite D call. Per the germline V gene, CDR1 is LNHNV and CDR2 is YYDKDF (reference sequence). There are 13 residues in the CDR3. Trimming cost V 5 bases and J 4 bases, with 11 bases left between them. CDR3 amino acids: CATSVRTAYGYTF. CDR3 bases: TGTGCCACCAGCGTCCGGACGGCCTATGGCTACACCTTC.

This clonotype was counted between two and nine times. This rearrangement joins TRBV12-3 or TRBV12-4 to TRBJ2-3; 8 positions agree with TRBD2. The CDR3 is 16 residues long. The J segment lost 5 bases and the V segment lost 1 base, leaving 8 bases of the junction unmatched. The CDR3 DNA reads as TGTGCCAGCAGTTTAGTTCCCGGGCTAGCGGGAGATACGCAGTATTTT. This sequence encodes CASSLVPGLAGDTQYF.

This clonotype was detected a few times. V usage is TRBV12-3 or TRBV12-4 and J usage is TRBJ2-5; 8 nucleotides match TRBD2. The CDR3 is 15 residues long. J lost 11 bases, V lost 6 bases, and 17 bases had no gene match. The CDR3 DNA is TGTGCCAGCAGCCGGGGGGGCCATCTTGTCGATGAGCAGTACTTC. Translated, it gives CASSRGGHLVDEQYF.

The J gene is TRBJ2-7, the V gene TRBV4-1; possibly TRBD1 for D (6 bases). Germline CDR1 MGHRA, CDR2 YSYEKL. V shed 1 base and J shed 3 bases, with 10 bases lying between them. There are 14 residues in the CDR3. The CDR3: CASSQVQGLYEQYF. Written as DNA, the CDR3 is TGCGCCAGCAGCCAAGTACAGGGTCTCTACGAGCAGTACTTC.

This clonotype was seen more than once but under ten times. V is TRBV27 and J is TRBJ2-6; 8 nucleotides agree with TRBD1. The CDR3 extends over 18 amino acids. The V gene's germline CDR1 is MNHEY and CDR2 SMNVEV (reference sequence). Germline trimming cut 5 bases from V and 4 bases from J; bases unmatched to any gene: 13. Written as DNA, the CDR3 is TGTGCCAGCAGTCCTGGACAGGGAGCCTATTGGGGGGCCAACGTCCTGACTTTC. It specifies CASSPGQGAYWGANVLTF.

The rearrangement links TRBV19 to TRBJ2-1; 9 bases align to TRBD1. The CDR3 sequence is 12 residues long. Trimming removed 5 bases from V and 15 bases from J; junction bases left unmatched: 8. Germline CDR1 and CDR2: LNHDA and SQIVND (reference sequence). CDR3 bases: TGTGCCAGTAGTCCCCCCGGGACAGGGCGGTTCTTC. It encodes CASSPPGTGRFF.

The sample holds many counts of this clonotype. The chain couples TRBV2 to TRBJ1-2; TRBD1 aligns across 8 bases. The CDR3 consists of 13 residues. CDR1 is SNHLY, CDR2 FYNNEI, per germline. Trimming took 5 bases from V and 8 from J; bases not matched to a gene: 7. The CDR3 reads CASSKRTGSGYTF. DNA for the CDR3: TGTGCCAGCAGTAAAAGGACAGGGAGCGGCTACACCTTC. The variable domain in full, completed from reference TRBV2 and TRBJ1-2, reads EPEVTQTPSHQVTQMGQEVILRCVPISNHLYFYWYRQILGQKVEFLVSFYNNEISEKSEIFDDQFSVERPDGSNFTLKIRSTKLEDSAMYFCASSKRTGSGYTFGSGTRLTVV.

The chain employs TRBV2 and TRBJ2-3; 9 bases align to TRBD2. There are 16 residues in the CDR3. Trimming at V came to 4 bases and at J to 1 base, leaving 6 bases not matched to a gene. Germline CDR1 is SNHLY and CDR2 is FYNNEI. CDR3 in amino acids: CASSVRASGGTDTQYF. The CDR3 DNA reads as TGTGCCAGCAGTGTGAGGGCTAGCGGGGGCACAGATACGCAGTATTTT.

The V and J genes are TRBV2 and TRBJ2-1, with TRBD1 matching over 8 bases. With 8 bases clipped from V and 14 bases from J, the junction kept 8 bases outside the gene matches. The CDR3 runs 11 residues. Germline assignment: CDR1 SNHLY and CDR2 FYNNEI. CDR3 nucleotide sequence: TGTGCCAGCTCAGCGGACAGGGTGGAGTTCTTC. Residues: CASSADRVEFF.

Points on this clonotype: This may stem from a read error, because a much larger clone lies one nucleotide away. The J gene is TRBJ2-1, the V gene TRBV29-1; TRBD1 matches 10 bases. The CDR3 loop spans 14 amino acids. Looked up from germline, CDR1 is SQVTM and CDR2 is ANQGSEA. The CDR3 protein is CSVAGQGSYNGQFF. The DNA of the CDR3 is TGCAGCGTTGCGGGACAGGGGTCCTACAATGGGCAGTTCTTC.

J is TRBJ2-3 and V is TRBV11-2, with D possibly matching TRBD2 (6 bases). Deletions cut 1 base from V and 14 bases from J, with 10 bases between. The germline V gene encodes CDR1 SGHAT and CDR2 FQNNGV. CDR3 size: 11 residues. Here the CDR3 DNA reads TGTGCCAGCAGCTTAGCGGGAGAGGGGTATTTT. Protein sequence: CASSLAGEGYF.

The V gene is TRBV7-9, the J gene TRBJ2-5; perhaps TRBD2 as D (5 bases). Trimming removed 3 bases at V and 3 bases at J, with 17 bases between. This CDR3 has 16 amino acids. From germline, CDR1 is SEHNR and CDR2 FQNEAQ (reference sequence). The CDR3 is CASSLGMSGPKETQYF. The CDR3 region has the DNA TGTGCCAGCAGCTTGGGTATGAGCGGCCCTAAAGAGACCCAGTACTTC.

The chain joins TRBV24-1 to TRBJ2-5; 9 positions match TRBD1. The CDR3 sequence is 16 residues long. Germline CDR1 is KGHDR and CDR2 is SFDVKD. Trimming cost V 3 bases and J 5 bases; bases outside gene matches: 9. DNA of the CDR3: TGTGCCACCAGTGATCCTGGGACAGGGCGGCGGGAGACCCAGTACTTC. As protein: CATSDPGTGRRETQYF.

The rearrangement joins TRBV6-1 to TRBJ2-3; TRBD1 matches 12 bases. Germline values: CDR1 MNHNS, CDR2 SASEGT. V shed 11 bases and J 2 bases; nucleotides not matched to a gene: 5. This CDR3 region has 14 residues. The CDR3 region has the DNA TGTGCCGGTCGGGACAGGGGGCCCACAGATACGCAGTATTTT. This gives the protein CAGRDRGPTDTQYF.

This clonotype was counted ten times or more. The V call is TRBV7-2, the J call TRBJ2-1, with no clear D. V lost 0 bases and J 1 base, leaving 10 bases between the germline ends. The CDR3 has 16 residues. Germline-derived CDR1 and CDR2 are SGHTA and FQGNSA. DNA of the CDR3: TGTGCCAGCAGCTTAGCAAGGGTCTTGTCCTACAATGAGCAGTTCTTC. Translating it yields CASSLARVLSYNEQFF.

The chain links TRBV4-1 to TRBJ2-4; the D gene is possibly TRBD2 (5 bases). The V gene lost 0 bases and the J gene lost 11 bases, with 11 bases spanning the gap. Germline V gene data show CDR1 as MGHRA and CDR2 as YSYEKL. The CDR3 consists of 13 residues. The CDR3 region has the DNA TGCGCCAGCAGCCAAGATAGGACTCCCCTTCAGTACTTC. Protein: CASSQDRTPLQYF.

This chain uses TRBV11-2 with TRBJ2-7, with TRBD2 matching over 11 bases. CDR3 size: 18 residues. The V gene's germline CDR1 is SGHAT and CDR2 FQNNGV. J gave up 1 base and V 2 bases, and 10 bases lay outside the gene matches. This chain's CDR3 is CASSLWGPRLAGSYEQYF. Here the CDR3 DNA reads TGTGCCAGCAGCTTATGGGGACCCCGACTAGCGGGGTCCTACGAGCAGTACTTC.

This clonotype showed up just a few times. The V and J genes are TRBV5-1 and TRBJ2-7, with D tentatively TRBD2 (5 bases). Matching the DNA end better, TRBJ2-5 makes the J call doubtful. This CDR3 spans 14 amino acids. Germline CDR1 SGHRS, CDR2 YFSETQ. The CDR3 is CASMRASRPETQYF. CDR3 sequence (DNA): TGCGCCAGCATGAGGGCTAGCCGACCGGAGACCCAGTACTTC.

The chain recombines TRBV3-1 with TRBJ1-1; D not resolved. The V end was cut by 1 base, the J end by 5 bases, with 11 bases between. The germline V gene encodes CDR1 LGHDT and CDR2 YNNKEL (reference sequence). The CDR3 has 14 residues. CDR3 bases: TGTGCCAGCAGCCAAGTTTGGAGTATGACTGAAGCTTTCTTT. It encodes CASSQVWSMTEAFF.

As DNA, the CDR3 is TGTGCCAGCAGCCACCTCGTCAGTAGCGGGAGACCTACGCAGTATTTT. It is translated as CASSHLVSSGRPTQYF. This chain uses TRBV11-2 with TRBJ2-3, with TRBD2 identical over 9 bases. The germline gives CDR1 SGHAT, CDR2 FQNNGV. The J segment lost 8 bases and the V segment lost 5 bases, leaving 14 bases of the junction unmatched. CDR3 size: 16 residues.

The CDR3 bases are TGTGCCAGCAGTGGCGGGTTCCAAGGTCAGCCCCAGCATTTT. Amino acids: CASSGGFQGQPQHF. The chain links TRBV2 to TRBJ1-5; D gene unclear. This CDR3 is 14 amino acids long. Per the germline V gene, CDR1 is SNHLY and CDR2 is FYNNEI. Trimming shortened V by 4 bases and J by 6 bases, and 13 bases separated the two germline ends.

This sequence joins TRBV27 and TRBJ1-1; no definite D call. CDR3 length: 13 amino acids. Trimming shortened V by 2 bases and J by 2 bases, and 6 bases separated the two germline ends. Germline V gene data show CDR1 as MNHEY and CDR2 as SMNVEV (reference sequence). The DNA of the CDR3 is TGTGCCAGCAGTTTAGTGTTTAACACTGAAGCTTTCTTT. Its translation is CASSLVFNTEAFF.

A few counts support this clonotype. The CDR3 here is CASSQVGGAHTDTQYF. In nucleotides, the CDR3 is TGTGCCAGCAGCCAAGTCGGGGGGGCCCATACAGATACGCAGTATTTT. The J gene is TRBJ2-3, the V gene TRBV3-1, with 8 bases lining up with TRBD2. Germline trimming cut 1 base from V and 3 bases from J; bases unmatched to any gene: 6. The CDR3 consists of 16 residues. The V gene's germline CDR1 is LGHDT and CDR2 YNNKEL (reference sequence).

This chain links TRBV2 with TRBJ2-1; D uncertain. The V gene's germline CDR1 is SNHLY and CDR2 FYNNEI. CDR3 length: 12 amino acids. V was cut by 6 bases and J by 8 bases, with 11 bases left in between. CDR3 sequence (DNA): TGTGCCAGCAGAGGGTCGGGCGATGAGCAGTTCTTC. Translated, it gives CASRGSGDEQFF.

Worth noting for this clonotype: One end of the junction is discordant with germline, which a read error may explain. The CDR3 region has the DNA TGTGCCTCCAGCACCTGCCTAGTGCACCAGAACACTGAAGCTTTCTTT. It specifies CASSTCLVHQNTEAFF. The chain joins TRBV15 to TRBJ1-1; D is uncertain. Germline CDR1 LNHNV, CDR2 YYDKDF (reference sequence). The CDR3 consists of 16 residues.

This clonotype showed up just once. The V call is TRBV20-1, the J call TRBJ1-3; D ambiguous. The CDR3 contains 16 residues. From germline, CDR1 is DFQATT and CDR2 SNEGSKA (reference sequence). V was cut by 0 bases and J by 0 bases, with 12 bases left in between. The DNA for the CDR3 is TGCAGTGCTAGAGATGGCGGCCCGAGCTCTGGAAACACCATATATTTT. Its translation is CSARDGGPSSGNTIYF.